These 6 T cell receptor beta chains were all obtained from the same sample, sequenced in a study of regulatory T cells in long-lasting Graves disease. Building the TCR beta libraries relied on iRepertoire HTBI primers, and CDR3 regions underwent Arm-PCR. One entry per CDR3 protein, called by TCRdb with MiXCR from the multiplex PCR reads. This sample yields fewer than 600,000 distinct CDR3 sequences, of which 22% are seen a single time; 13% belongs to the top ten. Specified time point: persistent/refractory GD, antithyroid drugs over 5 years with positive TRAb. PBMCs were the source of the RNA used for TCR sequencing. The sequenced sample was peripheral blood mononuclear cells (PBMCs), obtained when the disease was refractory, from a patient treated with antithyroid drugs. The origin of the receptors is a female donor with Graves disease.

This clonotype has only one observation. A single base is all that separates this from a far larger clone, so a read error is likely. The rearrangement joins TRBV6-9 to TRBJ1-1, with unresolved D. Per germline, CDR1 MNHGY and CDR2 SVAAGI. The V and J ends lost 2 bases and 1 base respectively, with 5 bases between them. The CDR3 loop spans 13 amino acids. In DNA, the CDR3 is TGTGCCAGCAGTTATGACCCGAACACTGAAGCTTTCTTT. It is translated as CASSYDPNTEAFF.

J is TRBJ1-5 and V is TRBV20-1; 7 bases map to TRBD1. CDR1 is DFQATT and CDR2 is SNEGSKA in the germline V gene (reference sequence). The V gene end was trimmed by 6 bases and the J gene end by 5 bases; junction bases not matched to a gene: 10. This CDR3 spans 14 amino acids. CDR3 bases: TGCAGTGCCGCACTCATCACAGGGGATCAGCCCCAGCATTTT. Translation gives CSAALITGDQPQHF.

This clonotype was detected ten times or more. The J gene is TRBJ2-2, the V gene TRBV7-3, with D tentatively TRBD1 (5 bases). This CDR3 contains 13 residues. Germline V gene sequence: CDR1 SGHTA, CDR2 FQGTGA. V lost 0 bases and J 8 bases, leaving 7 bases between the germline ends. The chain's CDR3 is CASSLTGAGELFF. DNA of the CDR3: TGTGCCAGCAGCTTAACTGGGGCGGGGGAGCTGTTTTTT.

Ten or more counts support this clonotype. The chain joins TRBV13 to TRBJ2-7; possibly TRBD1 for D (6 bases). Trimming pared 7 bases from V and 1 base from J, leaving 17 bases between. The CDR3 has 15 residues. The germline CDR1 and CDR2 sequences are PRHDT and FYEKMQ (reference sequence). CDR3 amino acids: CASTLTGTLSYEQYF. CDR3 in DNA: TGTGCCAGCACCCTTACAGGGACCCTTTCCTACGAGCAGTACTTC.

This chain joins TRBV7-7 and TRBJ2-6; 7 nucleotides align to TRBD1. This CDR3 region has 16 residues. The germline gives CDR1 SSHAT, CDR2 FNYEAQ (reference sequence). CDR3 amino acids: CATSRGQISGANVLTF. In nucleotides, the CDR3 is TGTGCTACCAGCAGGGGACAGATCTCTGGGGCCAACGTCCTGACTTTC.

This clonotype came up many times. This sequence joins TRBV20-1 and TRBJ1-2; the D is unclear. The CDR3 is 14 residues long. From germline, CDR1 is DFQATT and CDR2 SNEGSKA (reference sequence). V lost 6 bases to trimming and J lost 5 bases, with 19 bases between them. Here the CDR3 reads CSALASGPGYGYTF. In DNA form, the CDR3 reads TGCAGTGCCCTTGCCTCCGGGCCCGGGTATGGCTACACCTTC.